This entry describes one T cell receptor (beta chain). Germline-derived CDR1 and CDR2 are LNHDA and SQIVND (reference sequence). V shed 3 bases, J shed 3 bases, and the junction held 3 bases outside the gene matches. The CDR3 runs to 14 residues. Authors' processing steps: Quantification of nucleated cells was approximated via reference gene primer amplification. Data came from immunoSEQ multiplex PCR; TCRdb stores just in-frame clones and leaves some out. V, J and clone size derive from that table, while D and trimming were established from the DNA sequence. The data contain just over 250,000 clones, approximately 88% of them singletons. Seattle participants joined during active infection and were tracked over time. The source of the sample is a study of blood T cell repertoires in COVID-19. Study-level information: PBMCs, B-cell-depleted T cells, or T cells were the source of the cDNA or gDNA that made up the material.

This chain links TRBV19 with TRBJ1-1; TRBD1 agrees at 8 bases. The sequence was collected from a woman in her 70s with COVID-19, enrolled during active disease. Sequenced material: peripheral blood. CDR3 residues: CASSIQQGDTEAFF. CDR3 nucleotide sequence: TGTGCCAGTAGTATTCAACAGGGGGACACTGAAGCTTTCTTT. The variable domain in full, with the rest retrieved from reference TRBV19 and TRBJ1-1, is DGGITQSPKYLFRKEGQNVTLSCEQNLNHDAMYWYRQDPGQGLRLIYYSQIVNDFQKGDIAEGYSVSREKKESFPLTVTSAQKNPTAFYLCASSIQQGDTEAFFGQGTRLTVV.